Included here is one TCR beta chain sequence, with context. These data belong to a study of shared T cell receptors in the human thymus. TCRdb's table, derived via immunoSEQ multiplex PCR, lists solely in-frame clones and lacks some. Of some 700,000 clones listed, around nine tenths were seen once; the top ten hold 0.0095% to 0.012%. This sample was also put to use in a study of human thymus T cells. That paper states: Corrective cardiac surgery supplied the resected thymus tissue. Among thymic and blood repertoires, usage of V and J genes appeared biased. Related research found strongly overlapping thymic repertoires in unrelated individuals.

The TCR originated in a boy in the first two years of life with a congenital heart defect. Specimen: thymocytes.

As DNA, the CDR3 is TGCGCCAGCAGCTTGGGTGACAGCCGCTCTGGAAACACCATATATTTT. Its protein product is CASSLGDSRSGNTIYF. The chain links TRBV5-1 to TRBJ1-3; weak D call: TRBD1 (5 bases). The CDR3 has 16 amino acids. Germline-derived CDR1 and CDR2 are SGHRS and YFSETQ. V lost 0 bases, J lost 0 bases, and 10 bases lay in between.